The 13 T cell receptor beta chains below come from one sample, sequenced in a study of T cell responses to AZD1222 COVID-19 vaccine. The repertoire was sequenced with immunoSEQ multiplex PCR; TCRdb's copy has only in-frame clones and lacks some. The profile shows just under 35,000 clones, 70% to 90% of them singletons. The sequenced sample was peripheral blood, obtained on day 0 of AZD1222 vaccination. All receptors come from an adult in good health.

V usage is TRBV9 and J usage is TRBJ2-7; weak D call: TRBD1 (6 bases). The germline V gene encodes CDR1 SGDLS and CDR2 YYNGEE. The CDR3 is 13 amino acids. Trimming shortened V by 3 bases and J by 3 bases, and 10 bases separated the two germline ends. CDR3 coding DNA: TGTGCCAGCAGCGGGGGACACGACTACGAGCAGTACTTC. This codes for CASSGGHDYEQYF.

This clone was counted once. The chain is built from TRBV7-9 and TRBJ2-1, with D possibly being TRBD2 (6 bases). V lost 5 bases to trimming and J lost 5 bases, with 19 bases between them. Germline CDR1 and CDR2: SEHNR and FQNEAQ (reference sequence). CDR3 length: 16 amino acids. As DNA, the CDR3 is TGTGCCAGCAGCCCGAAATCCCTCGGGAGAGACAATGAGCAGTTCTTC. It yields the protein CASSPKSLGRDNEQFF.

The CDR3 sequence is CASSLIPGQVNEQFF. CDR3 nucleotides: TGTGCCAGCAGTCTAATACCGGGACAGGTCAATGAGCAGTTCTTC. The rearrangement links TRBV7-9 to TRBJ2-1, with 8 bases that match TRBD1. The V and J ends lost 6 bases and 6 bases, in that order; junction bases with no gene match: 10. The germline gives CDR1 SEHNR, CDR2 FQNEAQ (reference sequence). There are 15 residues in the CDR3.

This rearrangement joins TRBV5-1 to TRBJ2-3, with 12 bases aligning to TRBD2. The CDR3 has 18 amino acids. Germline CDR1 SGHRS, CDR2 YFSETQ. V shed 1 base and J 2 bases; nucleotides not matched to a gene: 8. The CDR3 spells CASSLSLAGGIDTDTQYF. In nucleotides, the CDR3 is TGCGCCAGCAGCTTGAGTCTAGCGGGAGGGATTGACACAGATACGCAGTATTTT.

A single count supports this clone. The chain's CDR3 is CATSDVTSGGAFEQFF. CDR3 DNA: TGTGCCACCAGTGATGTGACTAGCGGGGGGGCGTTTGAGCAGTTCTTC. The chain joins TRBV24-1 to TRBJ2-1, with TRBD2 matching 14 bases. Unmatched junction bases numbered 6, after V lost 3 bases and J lost 9 bases. The CDR3 is 16 residues long. Per the germline V gene, CDR1 is KGHDR and CDR2 is SFDVKD.

V gene TRBV10-2 combines with J gene TRBJ2-7; D unresolved. Between the trimmed V and J ends, which lost 11 bases and 2 bases, there was a span of 7 bases. This CDR3 has 10 residues. Germline V gene sequence: CDR1 WSHSY, CDR2 SAAADI. The CDR3 reads CAVGPYEQYF. In DNA form, the CDR3 reads TGCGCCGTAGGCCCCTACGAGCAGTACTTC.

The chain links TRBV9 to TRBJ1-3, with 7 bases that match TRBD1. The CDR3 covers 17 residues. Germline values: CDR1 SGDLS, CDR2 YYNGEE. V was clipped by 2 bases and J by 6 bases; unmatched bases: 14. CDR3 coding DNA: TGTGCCAGCAGCGTGTTCCACCGACAGGGTCCGGCAAACACCATATATTTT. This codes for CASSVFHRQGPANTIYF.

This CDR3 reads CASSEPQGCTEAFF. CDR3 nucleotide sequence: TGTGCCAGCAGTGAACCACAGGGGTGCACTGAAGCTTTCTTT. The rearrangement links TRBV6-4 to TRBJ1-1, with 7 nucleotides matching TRBD1. The length of the CDR3 is 14 residues. Germline values: CDR1 MRHNA, CDR2 SNTAGT. V was clipped by 3 bases and J by 4 bases; unmatched bases: 5.

The chain joins TRBV5-1 to TRBJ2-1; D gene uncertain. The CDR3 runs 14 residues. Trimming took off 0 bases at V and 10 bases at J, with 14 bases between the two ends. CDR1 is SGHRS and CDR2 is YFSETQ in the germline V gene. The CDR3 bases are TGCGCCAGCAGCTTGGACAGCTTCATCAAGGAGCAGTTCTTC. Amino acid sequence: CASSLDSFIKEQFF. Filled out from reference TRBV5-1 and TRBJ2-1, the complete variable domain reads KAGVTQTPRYLIKTRGQQVTLSCSPISGHRSVSWYQQTPGQGLQFLFEYFSETQRNKGNFPGRFSGRQFSNSRSEMNVSTLELGDSALYLCASSLDSFIKEQFFGPGTRLTVL.

This sequence joins TRBV2 and TRBJ1-2, with 7 bases lining up with TRBD1. Per germline, CDR1 SNHLY and CDR2 FYNNEI. Trimming at V came to 3 bases and at J to 0 bases, leaving 16 bases not matched to a gene. The CDR3 runs 19 residues. The DNA of the CDR3 is TGTGCCAGCAGTGATTGGGCTAGATCAGGGGGTTTAGCTAACTATGGCTACACCTTC. Residues: CASSDWARSGGLANYGYTF.

The chain carries TRBV7-6 and TRBJ1-1, with 8 bases identical to TRBD1. After removal of 4 bases from V and 0 bases from J, the junction contained 7 bases not matched to a gene. The CDR3 length is 16 residues. Germline CDR1 SGHVS, CDR2 FNYEAQ. The CDR3 reads CASSSGQARMNTEAFF. CDR3 nucleotide sequence: TGTGCCAGCAGCTCGGGACAGGCGAGGATGAACACTGAAGCTTTCTTT. Based on the CDR3 plus reference TRBV7-6 and TRBJ1-1, the full variable domain is GAGVSQSPRYKVTKRGQDVALRCDPISGHVSLYWYRQALGQGPEFLTYFNYEAQQDKSGLPNDRFSAERPEGSISTLTIQRTEQRDSAMYRCASSSGQARMNTEAFFGQGTRLTVV.

The chain has TRBV10-1 and TRBJ1-2; D call uncertain. The length of the CDR3 is 12 residues. The V gene's germline CDR1 is WNHNN and CDR2 SYGVQD (reference sequence). Trimming removed 5 bases at V and 8 bases at J, with 12 bases between. CDR3 nucleotides: TGCGCCAGCAGTCACCTTCCCCTGGGCTACACCTTC. Encoded protein: CASSHLPLGYTF.

This chain uses TRBV28 with TRBJ1-1; 9 bases map to TRBD1. The V segment lost 5 bases and the J segment 3 bases; nucleotides outside the gene matches: 7. Germline CDR1 and CDR2: MDHEN and SYDVKM. There are 15 residues in the CDR3. CDR3 DNA sequence: TGTGCCAGCAGTCCGCCGGGACAGGGTGACACTGAAGCTTTCTTT. It encodes CASSPPGQGDTEAFF.